This TCR beta chain was retrieved from a study of cytomegalovirus exposure and HLA in healthy donors. Details on this clone: Antigen unknown.

Use of 60 Vbeta and 13 Jbeta primers characterized the PCR. This table comes from immunoSEQ multiplex PCR, and its TCRdb copy is limited to in-frame clones, with some not included. The repertoire holds about 160,000 clones, with over 60% as singletons. Overall study results and limits: Common viral pathogens (according to a later analysis) appeared linked to several of the most significant clusters. Many donors carried some public TCRs, although rarity characterized most TCR sequences.

The V end lost 5 bases, the J end lost 4 bases, and 11 bases lay between the germline ends. From germline, CDR1 is MNHEY and CDR2 SMNVEV (reference sequence). The CDR3 contains 14 residues. Healthy bone marrow donors supplied every sample. Material for sequencing was PBMCs. This rearrangement joins TRBV27 to TRBJ2-2; tentatively, D is TRBD2 (6 bases). The sequence was collected from a woman younger than 45 in good health and CMV-seronegative. The CDR3 here is CASSRRDFTGELFF. The CDR3, as DNA: TGTGCCAGCAGTCGACGGGACTTCACCGGGGAGCTGTTTTTT.